This TCR beta chain was found in a study of shared clonotypes between healthy human individuals. Replicate PCRs run on sorted subsets employed 200 ng DNA, tens of thousands of T cell genomes. Methods used by the authors: Junction-only immunoSEQ sequences carried no quality scores, so filtering differed. Using immunoSEQ multiplex PCR, the repertoire was profiled, and TCRdb retains in-frame clones only, with some absent. V and J calls and clone size come straight from that table; D and trimming were deduced from the DNA. In the table there are about 1.5 million clones, more than 95% of which are singletons. The investigators split CD4+ cells into a CD45RA+ naive subset and a CD45RA-negative memory subset. The receptor comes from a young man in good health. Source material: naive CD4+ T cells sorted from blood. Stated subset: CD45RA+ positively selected.

The CDR3 reads CASSFPLASNEQFF. The CDR3 DNA reads TGTGCCAGCAGCTTCCCCCTAGCCTCCAATGAGCAGTTCTTC. The V and J genes are TRBV7-6 and TRBJ2-1; possible D gene TRBD2, 5 bases. The germline V gene has CDR1 SGHVS and CDR2 FNYEAQ. V lost 3 bases and J lost 6, with 12 bases in between. The CDR3 runs to 14 residues.